Described below is a single TCR beta chain sequence and its context. This clonotype was detected many times. Its antigen remains undetermined. Base qualities were left out, and no much larger clone turns up one base away. TCR cDNA was made using 5'RACE template switching, a step that added a universal primer site and unique molecular identifiers. Priming of cDNA synthesis was performed from both the TCR alpha and TCR beta constant segments. Libraries were amplified in two PCR steps, with sample barcodes and sequencing adapters added in the second step. Sequencing of libraries was performed on Illumina HiSeq 2500 (2x100 bp) or NovaSeq (2x150 bp). On the authors' methods: MIGEC was used to demultiplex reads and collapse the reads into UMI consensus sequences, and MiXCR was used for V(D)J alignment. Vaccine-responding clonotypes were identified with edgeR using replicate PBMC samples, with FDR below 0.01 and a log2 fold change above 5 up to day 15 being required. Each bulk clonotype was labeled CD4 or CD8 based on which sequenced repertoire, CD4 or CD8, contained the clonotype at higher abundance. The public reads were reanalyzed by TCRdb: fastp trimming at Q25, MiXCR alignment, in-frame beta chains only. Each entry merges the rows of one CDR3 protein and shows their most common DNA and genes. TCRdb's processing, not the authors', yielded these V and J calls. For this sample there are more than 350,000 distinct CDR3 sequences; 11% appear just once. About 17% of the sample belongs to the ten largest clones.

This entry is derived from a study of T cells after yellow fever vaccination (dated by TCRdb to about 2019). About the full investigation: The SMART-Seq v4 Ultra Low Input RNA kit was used to prepare libraries from fractions with low cell numbers. To follow T-cell clones before and after primary and booster YFV17D yellow fever vaccination, bulk TCR alpha and beta repertoires were sequenced over time. Two healthy male donors made up the cohort, one aged 18 to 29 years and the other aged 30 to 40 years. Blood was collected at multiple timepoints before and after primary and secondary immunization, and bulk PBMC replicates and cell subsets were isolated. Paper-wide results and their limitations: Computational filtering was needed because FACS-sorted repertoires could contain abundant contaminating clonotypes from the bulk population. The study included only a couple of donors, which limits how far the findings can be generalized. Compared with the primary T-cell response, the secondary T-cell response was faster but weaker, reaching its peak on day 5 rather than on day 15. A small fraction of clonotypes appeared in both the CD4 and CD8 compartments, likely as a result of convergent recombination. After the booster, most of the clones that had expanded following primary vaccination were detected again (around 95% of CD4 and roughly 90% of CD8), which suggests that memory was broadly maintained.

Read against the paper, the sample's treatment or condition label means: live attenuated yellow fever vaccine strain. At each blood-draw timepoint, two biological replicates of bulk PBMCs were obtained. A standard Ficoll-Paque protocol was used to isolate PBMCs from peripheral blood. TriZol was used to extract RNA from bulk PBMCs, from CD4 and CD8 fractions, and from dextramer-positive and dextramer-negative fractions. The germline ends are 4 bases apart after V is trimmed by 1 base and J by 1 base. The CDR3 runs 13 residues from the cysteine to the phenylalanine. The CDR3 DNA has 39 bases and is translated from base 1. From the germline V gene, CDR1 is SGHTA and CDR2 is FQGNSA.

Specimen: PBMCs, collected on the day of the first yellow fever vaccination. This receptor was taken from a man younger than 35 who received the YFV17D yellow fever vaccine. The sequence links TRBV7-2 to TRBJ1-1, with no confidently assigned D gene. Read as DNA, the sequence is TGTGCCAGCAGCTTAGGGGCGAACACTGAAGCTTTCTTT. Its translation is CASSLGANTEAFF.